The sequence of this TCR beta chain was determined in a study of HIV-infected children after antiretroviral therapy interruption. Study results and caveats: Naive CD4+ sequences overlapped less between time points once interruption began.

Germline assignment: CDR1 DFQATT and CDR2 SNEGSKA (reference sequence). The CDR3 has 12 residues. V was cut by 6 bases and J by 7 bases, with 16 bases left in between. RNA-based 3' RACE libraries used unique molecular identifiers. One entry per CDR3 protein results from TCRdb running MiXCR on the 3' RACE reads. The profile shows about 83,000 distinct CDR3 sequences, about 6.9% of them singletons. As to treatment: PENTA 11 planned treatment interruption arm or continuous ART arm. This clonotype showed up many times. Its antigen is undetermined. The material sequenced was CD45RA+ CD4+ T cells from PBMCs, pooled from several time points, taken from a donor given antiretroviral therapy, either interrupted or continuous. Sample subset: naive CD4+ CD45RA+ CD45RO- T cells. This TCR derives from a pool of human donors with HIV. The chain recombines TRBV20-1 with TRBJ2-7, with D perhaps matching TRBD1 (6 bases). Written as DNA, the CDR3 is TGCAGTGCACCCGGGACAAGGGAGGAGCAGTACTTC. Translating it yields CSAPGTREEQYF.